This T cell receptor beta chain came from a study of blood T cells in healthy people across ages. Study-wide background: About one barcoded beta molecule was captured per two T cells (by template switching).

For the second PCR, which ran for about 7 to 11 cycles, a sample-barcoded 5' primer and a J-beta primer mix were used. CDR3-containing paired-end reads numbering at least 2.5 million came from each sample. In TCRdb, the 5' RACE reads were re-called with MiXCR into one record per CDR3 protein. In the table there are 550,000 to 800,000 distinct CDR3 sequences, around a fifth of which are singletons. This clonotype was counted between two and nine times. Its matching antigen is unknown. The CDR3 runs to 15 residues. The germline V gene encodes CDR1 DFQATT and CDR2 SNEGSKA (reference sequence). Trimming took 3 bases from V and 5 from J; bases not matched to a gene: 3. Study conclusions and caveats: Unsorted PBMCs prevented conclusive naive versus antigen-experienced comparison. The study regarded diversity estimates from one million T cells as underestimates.

The V gene is TRBV20-1, the J gene TRBJ2-1; 14 nucleotides agree with TRBD2. The clonotype originates from a man between 65 and 85 years old in good health. Sequencing used blood. The CDR3 DNA sequence: TGCAGTGCTAGGTTGGGACTAGCGGGAGACAATGAGCAGTTCTTC. Translating gives CSARLGLAGDNEQFF.